The 26 T cell receptor beta chains below were found in one sample sequenced in a study of radiotherapy plus CTLA-4 blockade in lung cancer. Repertoires were generated with immunoSEQ multiplex PCR, while TCRdb's copy carries only in-frame clones and drops some. This table has tens of thousands of clones, 70% to 80% appearing once. The source material was peripheral blood, sampled from a patient treated with radiotherapy plus ipilimumab. The receptors stem from a human donor with non-small cell lung cancer who had stable disease on radiotherapy plus ipilimumab.

The chain employs TRBV7-6 and TRBJ2-3; 11 bases fit TRBD2. Germline V gene lookup returns CDR1 SGHVS and CDR2 FNYEAQ. CDR3 length: 17 residues. The ends lost 0 bases at V and 9 bases at J; junction bases unmatched: 11. The CDR3 loop is CASSLARGSGGAMTQYF. The CDR3 nucleotides read TGTGCCAGCAGCTTAGCGCGGGGTAGCGGGGGGGCCATGACGCAGTATTTT.

The rearrangement links TRBV14 to TRBJ1-6; D is ambiguous. Germline assignment: CDR1 SGHDN and CDR2 FVKESK. The germline V and J ends were trimmed by 1 base and 8 bases, with 6 bases remaining between them. This CDR3 contains 13 residues. The CDR3 loop is CASSQAWDSPLHF. Written as DNA, the CDR3 is TGTGCCAGCAGCCAAGCGTGGGATTCACCCCTCCACTTT.

For this clone: One end of the junction does not line up with germline, which may come from a read error. CDR3: CASSHPTGGVSPLHF. In nucleotides, the CDR3 is TGTGCCAGCAGCCATCCGACCGGGGGTGTCTCACCCCTCCACTTT. V and J are TRBV5-1 and TRBJ1-6; perhaps TRBD1 as D (5 bases). The germline V gene has CDR1 SGHRS and CDR2 YFSETQ. This CDR3 contains 15 residues.

V is TRBV7-8 and J is TRBJ1-3, with a tentative D call TRBD1 (6 bases). The germline V gene encodes CDR1 SGHVS and CDR2 FQNEAQ. V lost 5 bases and J lost 4, with 15 bases in between. The CDR3 covers 15 residues. The CDR3 reads CASSPPLTGGNTIYF. CDR3 DNA sequence: TGTGCCAGCAGCCCCCCTCTCACAGGGGGAAACACCATATATTTT.

The chain couples TRBV30 to TRBJ1-1; no definite D call. The V end was cut by 2 bases, the J end by 3 bases, with 10 bases between. CDR1 is GTSNPN and CDR2 is SVGIG in the germline V gene (reference sequence). CDR3 length equals 13 residues. CDR3 region: CAWSRSPDTEAFF. The CDR3 region has the DNA TGTGCCTGGAGTAGGTCCCCCGACACTGAAGCTTTCTTT.

The V and J genes are TRBV19 and TRBJ1-3; TRBD1 aligns across 8 bases. V was clipped by 5 bases and J by 4 bases; unmatched bases: 7. The CDR3 spans 15 residues. The V gene's germline CDR1 is LNHDA and CDR2 SQIVND (reference sequence). CDR3: CASSPGGAGGNTIYF. The CDR3 DNA is TGTGCCAGTAGTCCAGGGGGCGCGGGAGGAAACACCATATATTTT.

The chain employs TRBV5-6 and TRBJ2-3; no clear D. Germline V gives CDR1 SGHDT, CDR2 YYEEEE. This CDR3 has 13 residues. With 5 bases removed from V and 6 bases from J, the gap between germline ends came to 13 bases. The CDR3 reads CASRLTLSDTQYF. The CDR3 nucleotides read TGTGCCAGCAGATTGACCCTTAGCGATACGCAGTATTTT. The full variable domain, rest sourced from reference TRBV5-6 and TRBJ2-3, is DAGVTQSPTHLIKTRGQQVTLRCSPKSGHDTVSWYQQALGQGPQFIFQYYEEEERQRGNFPDRFSGHQFPNYSSELNVNALLLGDSALYLCASRLTLSDTQYFGPGTRLTVL.

The chain carries TRBV5-6 and TRBJ1-2; the D is unclear. Germline lookup yields CDR1 SGHDT and CDR2 YYEEEE. The CDR3 length is 15 residues. V was shortened by 0 bases and J by 6 bases, with 15 bases between the two germline ends. DNA for the CDR3: TGTGCCAGCAGCTTGGAAGGGTTAACTTACGATGGCTACACCTTC. Protein: CASSLEGLTYDGYTF.

The rearrangement links TRBV18 to TRBJ1-1; no firm D call. This CDR3 is built from 13 residues. CDR1 is KGHSH, CDR2 LQKENI, per germline. Trimming pared 3 bases from V and 1 base from J, leaving 6 bases between. CDR3 region: CASSPGGNTEAFF. The CDR3 DNA is TGTGCCAGCTCACCCGGCGGGAACACTGAAGCTTTCTTT.

This clone was picked up one time. J is TRBJ1-2 and V is TRBV30; 11 bases match TRBD1. The CDR3 sequence is 15 residues long. Germline V gene lookup returns CDR1 GTSNPN and CDR2 SVGIG (reference sequence). The junction had 9 bases not matched to a gene; V was cut back by 1 base and J by 8 bases. DNA for the CDR3: TGTGCCTGGAGTGGAGTAGGACAGGGGGCTTGGGGCTACACCTTC. Translated: CAWSGVGQGAWGYTF.

This clone is medium-sized in the sample. The rearrangement joins TRBV10-3 to TRBJ1-6, with 7 bases lining up with TRBD1. V was pared by 7 bases and J by 10 bases, with 13 bases of the junction left unmatched. There are 15 residues in the CDR3. The germline gives CDR1 ENHRY, CDR2 SYGVKD. Here the CDR3 reads CAINEQGSGNSPLHF. The CDR3 DNA sequence: TGTGCCATCAACGAACAGGGGAGCGGTAACTCACCCCTCCACTTT.

This chain connects TRBV9 to TRBJ2-7, with D unresolved. This CDR3 has 14 amino acids. The germline CDR1 and CDR2 sequences are SGDLS and YYNGEE. V was shortened by 5 bases and J by 2 bases, with 14 bases between the two germline ends. The CDR3 region is CASRSDSKTYEQYF. In nucleotides, the CDR3 is TGTGCCAGCAGGTCTGACTCCAAGACCTACGAGCAGTACTTC.

This chain links TRBV18 with TRBJ1-2, with TRBD1 matching over 10 bases. The V and J ends lost 4 bases and 7 bases, in that order; junction bases with no gene match: 6. Germline lookup yields CDR1 KGHSH and CDR2 LQKENI. CDR3 length: 14 residues. The CDR3 loop reads CASSLGTGDGGYTF. DNA of the CDR3: TGTGCCAGCTCACTCGGGACAGGGGATGGTGGCTACACCTTC.

The chain is built from TRBV6-5 and TRBJ1-2, with a possible D match to TRBD1 (5 bases). The CDR3 runs to 14 residues. Between the trimmed V and J ends, which lost 6 bases and 8 bases, there was a span of 19 bases. Germline V lookup: CDR1 MNHEY, CDR2 SVGAGI. The CDR3, as DNA: TGTGCCAGCAGCCCCTGGGGAGGGGCGGGGGGCTACACCTTC. Encoded protein: CASSPWGGAGGYTF.

This chain links TRBV30 with TRBJ1-6; possible D gene TRBD1, 6 bases. Germline lookup yields CDR1 GTSNPN and CDR2 SVGIG (reference sequence). V lost 3 bases and J 14 bases, leaving 20 bases between the germline ends. CDR3 size: 14 residues. The chain's CDR3 is CAWRPDRTGGALHF. CDR3 DNA: TGTGCCTGGAGACCGGACAGAACCGGTGGGGCCCTCCACTTT. The full variable domain, completed using reference TRBV30 and TRBJ1-6, is SQTIHQWPATLVQPVGSPLSLECTVEGTSNPNLYWYRQAAGRGLQLLFYSVGIGQISSEVPQNLSASRPQDRQFILSSKKLLLSDSGFYLCAWRPDRTGGALHFGNGTRLTVT.

V and J are TRBV27 and TRBJ1-3; a weak D match, TRBD1 (5 bases). The germline gives CDR1 MNHEY, CDR2 SMNVEV (reference sequence). V shed 3 bases and J shed 2 bases, with 11 bases lying between them. The CDR3 loop spans 15 amino acids. The chain's CDR3 is CASSLRGVTGNTIYF. The CDR3 coding sequence is TGTGCCAGCAGTTTGCGGGGGGTGACTGGAAACACCATATATTTT.

Only one count was recorded for this clone. This sequence joins TRBV6-4 and TRBJ2-2, with 7 bases that match TRBD2. Trimming took 6 bases from V and 1 from J; bases not matched to a gene: 8. CDR3 length: 16 amino acids. Per germline, CDR1 MRHNA and CDR2 SNTAGT. CDR3 DNA sequence: TGTGCCAGCAGCCCCTGGGGGGGGAAGAACACCGGGGAGCTGTTTTTT. Its protein is CASSPWGGKNTGELFF.

The rearrangement joins TRBV6-5 to TRBJ1-1, with D possibly matching TRBD1 (5 bases). V lost 7 bases and J lost 3, with 12 bases in between. CDR3 length equals 13 residues. Germline CDR1 MNHEY, CDR2 SVGAGI. CDR3 sequence reads: CASTGGLDTEAFF. Written as DNA, the CDR3 is TGTGCCAGCACCGGGGGATTAGACACTGAAGCTTTCTTT.

Written as DNA, the CDR3 is TGTGCCAGCAGGAAATTGGGGCTAGATACGCAGTATTTT. It yields the protein CASRKLGLDTQYF. This chain uses TRBV6-1 with TRBJ2-3, with D possibly matching TRBD1 (5 bases). This CDR3 region has 13 residues. Germline V gene lookup returns CDR1 MNHNS and CDR2 SASEGT. Trimming left V 6 bases short and J 5 bases short, with 12 bases between.

The genes are TRBV6-5 and TRBJ1-6, with D hard to call. The CDR3 has 14 amino acids. Germline V gene sequence: CDR1 MNHEY, CDR2 SVGAGI. Trimming stripped 5 bases from V and 7 bases from J, with 12 bases between. The CDR3: CASSERWNNSPLHF. The CDR3 DNA follows: TGTGCCAGCAGTGAAAGATGGAACAATTCACCCCTCCACTTT.

The chain couples TRBV10-1 to TRBJ1-5; maybe TRBD1 (5 bases). The CDR3 length is 13 residues. Per germline, CDR1 WNHNN and CDR2 SYGVQD (reference sequence). The germline V and J ends were trimmed by 0 bases and 7 bases, with 7 bases remaining between them. In DNA, the CDR3 is TGCGCCAGCAGTGAGTCGGGGGTACAGCCCCAGCATTTT. It is translated as CASSESGVQPQHF.

The chain recombines TRBV12-5 with TRBJ2-3; 8 nucleotides align to TRBD1. The junction had 4 bases not matched to a gene; V was cut back by 3 bases and J by 2 bases. Germline V gene sequence: CDR1 LGHNT, CDR2 FRNRAP. The CDR3 consists of 15 residues. Here the CDR3 reads CASGLQGGITDTQYF. Written as DNA, the CDR3 is TGTGCTAGTGGTTTACAGGGGGGAATCACAGATACGCAGTATTTT.

The chain carries TRBV19 and TRBJ2-4; D is possibly TRBD1 or TRBD2 (6 bases each). The germline V gene has CDR1 LNHDA and CDR2 SQIVND (reference sequence). The CDR3 extends over 15 amino acids. V was cut by 8 bases and J by 6 bases, with 20 bases left in between. DNA for the CDR3: TGTGCCAGTTCAGTTTCCTCGGGGGCGGGAAACATTCAGTACTTC. Protein product: CASSVSSGAGNIQYF.

For this clone: Distinct nucleotide sequences in the sample also encode this CDR3. The V call is TRBV18, the J call TRBJ1-2; 8 positions agree with TRBD1. The CDR3 runs to 17 residues. V shed 3 bases and J 3 bases; nucleotides not matched to a gene: 12. Germline V gene data show CDR1 as KGHSH and CDR2 as LQKENI. CDR3: CASSPQGALIGDYGYTF. CDR3 DNA sequence: TGTGCCAGCTCACCCCAGGGGGCACTAATCGGCGACTATGGCTACACCTTC.

This sequence joins TRBV7-6 and TRBJ1-6; D unresolved. Germline lookup yields CDR1 SGHVS and CDR2 FNYEAQ. This CDR3 region has 14 residues. The V end was cut by 2 bases, the J end by 8 bases, with 10 bases between. The CDR3 loop is CASSLFFSDSPLHF. Here the CDR3 DNA reads TGTGCCAGCAGCTTATTCTTTTCGGATTCACCCCTCCACTTT.

This chain links TRBV6-1 with TRBJ1-5; no reliable D call. The CDR3 spans 14 residues. Trimming took 8 bases from V and 3 from J, leaving 14 bases between them. Germline V CDR1 and CDR2: MNHNS, SASEGT. CDR3 amino acids: CASESYGSNQPQHF. DNA for the CDR3: TGTGCCAGCGAGTCTTACGGATCCAATCAGCCCCAGCATTTT.